Following are 21 T cell receptor beta chains from one sample sequenced in a study of shared clonotypes between healthy human individuals. CD45RO-negative, CCR7-selected cells formed the naive CD8 fraction, which excluded terminally differentiated effector memory CD45RA+ cells. TCRdb keeps only in-frame clones here, not all; method: immunoSEQ multiplex PCR. The sample gives roughly 810,000 clones, just over 95% of which show up once; roughly 0.23% is in the top ten. The sample comprised naive CD8+ T cells sorted from blood. The receptors derive from a man between 25 and 39 years old in good health.

The V gene is TRBV29-1, the J gene TRBJ2-3, with TRBD2 identical over 8 bases. V trimming: 7 bases; J trimming: 0 bases; junction bases outside the gene matches: 9. CDR3 size: 15 residues. The germline CDR1 and CDR2 sequences are SQVTM and ANQGSEA. The CDR3 loop is CSADRLAQSTDTQYF. DNA of the CDR3: TGCAGCGCCGACAGACTAGCGCAGAGCACAGATACGCAGTATTTT.

Note on this clone: Additional DNA sequences in this sample encode the identical CDR3. V gene TRBV5-1 combines with J gene TRBJ2-7; the D gene is possibly TRBD2 (6 bases). Per germline, CDR1 SGHRS and CDR2 YFSETQ. The germline V and J ends were trimmed by 4 bases and 2 bases, with 13 bases remaining between them. This CDR3 contains 14 residues. As DNA, the CDR3 is TGCGCCAGCAGCCCAGGGACTGGGGCCTACGAGCAGTACTTC. The encoded protein is CASSPGTGAYEQYF.

This rearrangement joins TRBV6-1 to TRBJ2-1; the match to TRBD1 covers 9 bases. CDR1 is MNHNS and CDR2 is SASEGT in the germline V gene. The CDR3 runs 14 residues. Trimming removed 6 bases from V and 2 bases from J; junction bases left unmatched: 2. The CDR3 DNA follows: TGTGCCAGCAGGGACAGGGGAACCTACAATGAGCAGTTCTTC. This sequence encodes CASRDRGTYNEQFF.

The chain joins TRBV9 to TRBJ2-2, with D tentatively TRBD2 (6 bases). The CDR3 runs 13 residues. Trimming removed 3 bases at V and 3 bases at J, with 6 bases between. Germline CDR1 and CDR2: SGDLS and YYNGEE. The CDR3 loop is CASSASDTGELFF. The CDR3 nucleotides are TGTGCCAGCAGCGCTAGCGACACCGGGGAGCTGTTTTTT. Variable domain in full (rest from reference TRBV9 and TRBJ2-2): DSGVTQTPKHLITATGQRVTLRCSPRSGDLSVYWYQQSLDQGLQFLIQYYNGEERAKGNILERFSAQQFPDLHSELNLSSLELGDSALYFCASSASDTGELFFGEGSRLTVL.

The chain has TRBV5-1 and TRBJ2-2; D uncertain. CDR1 and CDR2 from the germline V gene are SGHRS and YFSETQ. The CDR3 covers 15 residues. The V end was cut by 3 bases, the J end by 1 base, with 10 bases between. CDR3 nucleotide sequence: TGCGCCAGCAGCTCGCCTATAGAGAACACCGGGGAGCTGTTTTTT. Translation: CASSSPIENTGELFF.

This chain joins TRBV28 and TRBJ2-7; D gene ambiguous. V shed 5 bases and J shed 6 bases, with 14 bases lying between them. CDR1 and CDR2 from the germline V gene are MDHEN and SYDVKM. The CDR3 runs to 13 residues. The CDR3 bases are TGTGCCAGCAGTCCCCAGCCAGGCGGCGAGCAGTACTTC. Its translation is CASSPQPGGEQYF.

The chain combines TRBV7-6 with TRBJ1-3; D is possibly TRBD1 (6 bases). V gave up 5 bases and J gave up 0 bases, with 23 bases separating them. This CDR3 has 19 residues. CDR1 is SGHVS, CDR2 FNYEAQ, per germline. CDR3 in DNA: TGTGCCAGCAGCACGCCTCCGGGCGACAGGATCAACTCTGGAAACACCATATATTTT. Translating it yields CASSTPPGDRINSGNTIYF.

This clone was seen once. The rearrangement links TRBV28 to TRBJ2-7, with D unresolved. This CDR3 is 12 amino acids long. Trimming took off 7 bases at V and 3 bases at J, with 10 bases between the two ends. Germline V CDR1 and CDR2: MDHEN, SYDVKM. CDR3 DNA: TGTGCCAGCACCGGATCGGACTACGAGCAGTACTTC. Its protein product is CASTGSDYEQYF.

The chain is built from TRBV11-3 and TRBJ2-7; 11 nucleotides align to TRBD1. Germline V lookup: CDR1 SGHNT, CDR2 YENEEA. With V trimmed by 5 bases and J by 2 bases, 14 bases remained unmatched. This CDR3 comprises 18 residues. CDR3 nucleotides: TGTGCCAGCAGCCCTCGCGGGGGACAGGGGGACTCTGCCTACGAGCAGTACTTC. Its protein product is CASSPRGGQGDSAYEQYF.

The gene calls are TRBV5-4 and TRBJ1-2; perhaps TRBD1 as D (6 bases). Trimming removed 0 bases from V and 5 bases from J, with 11 bases in between. The length of the CDR3 is 14 residues. Germline CDR1 is SGHNT and CDR2 is YYREEE (reference sequence). CDR3 sequence (DNA): TGTGCCAGCAGCTTGGAGGGGGTCCGATATGGCTACACCTTC. It is translated as CASSLEGVRYGYTF.

The rearrangement links TRBV9 to TRBJ2-1; 7 bases fit TRBD2. Germline V lookup: CDR1 SGDLS, CDR2 YYNGEE. The CDR3 sequence is 18 residues long. The ends lost 4 bases at V and 0 bases at J; junction bases unmatched: 13. The CDR3 DNA is TGTGCCAGCAGCTACGATGTCATCGGCGGGAGCTCCTACAATGAGCAGTTCTTC. Amino acid sequence: CASSYDVIGGSSYNEQFF.

The chain carries TRBV7-9 and TRBJ2-7; tentative D call: TRBD1 (6 bases). Trimming left V 4 bases short and J 1 base short, with 11 bases between. The CDR3 consists of 14 residues. CDR1 is SEHNR, CDR2 FQNEAQ, per germline (reference sequence). The CDR3 spells CASSSTGMSYEQYF. CDR3 coding DNA: TGTGCCAGCAGCTCCACAGGGATGTCCTACGAGCAGTACTTC.

This clone was detected once. V is TRBV10-3 and J is TRBJ1-3; D gene ambiguous. The CDR3 consists of 14 residues. The V end was cut by 0 bases, the J end by 3 bases, with 6 bases between. Germline CDR1 is ENHRY and CDR2 is SYGVKD. Here the CDR3 DNA reads TGTGCCATCAGTGAGTCGCTGGGTGGAAACACCATATATTTT. It encodes CAISESLGGNTIYF.

J is TRBJ1-5 and V is TRBV11-2; D gene unclear. The V gene's germline CDR1 is SGHAT and CDR2 FQNNGV. V shed 5 bases and J shed 0 bases, with 11 bases lying between them. This CDR3 spans 15 amino acids. The CDR3 DNA reads TGTGCCAGCAGCGATCGACCCTCTAGCAATCAGCCCCAGCATTTT. It codes for CASSDRPSSNQPQHF.

This chain uses TRBV27 with TRBJ2-3, with D possibly matching TRBD2 (5 bases). V lost 5 bases and J 3 bases, leaving 15 bases between the germline ends. The CDR3 contains 15 residues. CDR1 MNHEY and CDR2 SMNVEV come from the germline V gene (reference sequence). Here the CDR3 reads CASSTYKGATDTQYF. In nucleotides, the CDR3 is TGTGCCAGCAGTACCTACAAGGGAGCGACAGATACGCAGTATTTT.

The chain links TRBV25-1 to TRBJ2-2, with 11 bases matching TRBD2. The CDR3 loop spans 16 amino acids. J was trimmed by 4 bases and V by 3 bases; bases with no gene match: 4. Germline lookup yields CDR1 MGHDK and CDR2 SYGVNS. The CDR3 nucleotides are TGTGCCAGCAGTGACTATCTAGCGGGGGGCACCGGGGAGCTGTTTTTT. Protein sequence: CASSDYLAGGTGELFF.

The chain carries TRBV5-1 and TRBJ2-3; D may be TRBD1 (5 bases). V dropped 2 bases and J dropped 1 base, with 11 bases sitting between them. The germline gives CDR1 SGHRS, CDR2 YFSETQ. This CDR3 is 15 amino acids long. The CDR3 DNA reads as TGCGCCAGCAGCTTTAGACAGTCAGGCACAGATACGCAGTATTTT. It translates to CASSFRQSGTDTQYF.

This rearrangement joins TRBV11-2 to TRBJ2-7; 7 bases are a match to TRBD2. V lost 4 bases and J lost 2; bases outside the gene matches: 8. Per germline, CDR1 SGHAT and CDR2 FQNNGV. This CDR3 is built from 15 residues. The CDR3 spells CASSSLAGAPYEQYF. CDR3 DNA: TGTGCCAGCAGCTCCCTTGCGGGAGCACCCTACGAGCAGTACTTC.

The chain recombines TRBV15 with TRBJ1-1; TRBD1 matches 7 bases. In germline, CDR1 is LNHNV, CDR2 YYDKDF (reference sequence). This CDR3 spans 15 amino acids. The V segment lost 4 bases and the J segment 2 bases; nucleotides outside the gene matches: 7. The CDR3 DNA reads as TGTGCCACCAGCAAACTGACAGGGAGAAACACTGAAGCTTTCTTT. Encoded protein: CATSKLTGRNTEAFF.

This chain joins TRBV7-2 and TRBJ2-6, with 9 bases lining up with TRBD1. The germline CDR1 and CDR2 sequences are SGHTA and FQGNSA. This CDR3 has 19 amino acids. V was clipped by 2 bases and J by 0 bases; unmatched bases: 8. This CDR3 is CASSLSRTGASSGANVLTF. The DNA for the CDR3 is TGTGCCAGCAGCTTATCGCGGACAGGGGCAAGCTCTGGGGCCAACGTCCTGACTTTC.

J is TRBJ1-1 and V is TRBV29-1; D ambiguous. The CDR3 runs 14 residues. The V gene's germline CDR1 is SQVTM and CDR2 ANQGSEA. Trimming removed 4 bases at V and 0 bases at J, with 12 bases between. Written as DNA, the CDR3 is TGCAGCGTTGTAAGTGGCAAATTGAACACTGAAGCTTTCTTT. This gives the protein CSVVSGKLNTEAFF. The variable domain in full, with the rest retrieved from reference TRBV29-1 and TRBJ1-1, is SAVISQKPSRDICQRGTSLTIQCQVDSQVTMMFWYRQQPGQSLTLIATANQGSEATYESGFVIDKFPISRPNLTFSTLTVSNMSPEDSSIYLCSVVSGKLNTEAFFGQGTRLTVV.